One sample yielded the 12 T cell receptor beta chains listed below, sequenced in a study of T cell responses to AZD1222 COVID-19 vaccine (dated by TCRdb to about 2021). Libraries were constructed by the immunoSEQ multiplex PCR assay. TCRdb provides this immuneACCESS table in a form limited to in-frame rearrangements. Some clones are lacking; in checked studies, under half of them reflect an unresolved V gene, and why the rest are absent is not known. This sample gives over 55,000 clones in total; approximately 80% of them show up just once. The ten most abundant clones make up less than 4.5% of the sample. The sample's time point, from its label and the paper: about 28 days (+/-7) after the second vaccine dose. Source: peripheral blood, taken 28 days after the second AZD1222 dose. These receptors were taken from an adult who received the AZD1222 COVID-19 vaccine.

The chain couples TRBV18 to TRBJ2-5; D perhaps matches TRBD2 (6 bases). The CDR3 consists of 15 residues. Trimming pared 6 bases from V and 1 base from J, leaving 15 bases between. The germline V gene encodes CDR1 KGHSH and CDR2 LQKENI. Here the CDR3 reads CASSPLGGPQETQYF. DNA of the CDR3: TGTGCCAGCTCCCCGTTGGGGGGACCCCAAGAGACCCAGTACTTC.

The chain carries TRBV20-1 and TRBJ2-7; D gene uncertain. V was pared by 5 bases and J by 5 bases, with 10 bases between. This CDR3 region has 11 residues. CDR1 is DFQATT, CDR2 SNEGSKA, per germline (reference sequence). The CDR3 DNA sequence: TGCAGTGCTCTTCGGACGGACGAGCAGTACTTC. Translated: CSALRTDEQYF.

The gene calls are TRBV2 and TRBJ1-1; D not certain. V lost 0 bases to trimming and J lost 1 base, with 6 bases between them. Per germline, CDR1 SNHLY and CDR2 FYNNEI. The CDR3 covers 14 residues. CDR3 DNA sequence: TGTGCCAGCAGTGAAGCGCTTCGGAACACTGAAGCTTTCTTT. Encoded protein: CASSEALRNTEAFF.

This clone was recorded a few times. This chain links TRBV12-3 or TRBV12-4 with TRBJ2-2; D remains unclear. The CDR3 length is 12 residues. V was clipped by 5 bases and J by 6 bases, with 7 bases between them. CDR3 residues: CASSPGPGELFF. CDR3 sequence (DNA): TGTGCCAGCAGTCCTGGCCCCGGGGAGCTGTTTTTT.

The chain employs TRBV6-5 and TRBJ2-3; 7 bases agree with TRBD2. CDR3 length: 15 residues. Looked up from germline, CDR1 is MNHEY and CDR2 is SVGAGI. The V and J ends lost 2 bases and 2 bases, in that order; junction bases with no gene match: 4. This CDR3 reads CASSYGGRHTDTQYF. The CDR3 DNA reads TGTGCCAGCAGTTACGGCGGGAGACACACAGATACGCAGTATTTT.

This chain uses TRBV11-2 with TRBJ2-1, with 8 bases aligning to TRBD1. The CDR3 sequence is 15 residues long. V dropped 5 bases and J dropped 5; count of bases not matched to a gene: 8. Germline values: CDR1 SGHAT, CDR2 FQNNGV. In DNA form, the CDR3 reads TGTGCCAGCAGCCCCCGACAGGGGTTGGACAATGAGCAGTTCTTC. Its protein is CASSPRQGLDNEQFF.

The V and J genes are TRBV7-2 and TRBJ1-1; D gene unclear. V lost 3 bases and J lost 1, with 3 bases in between. This CDR3 region has 12 residues. CDR1 and CDR2 (germline): SGHTA, FQGNSA. The chain's CDR3 is CASSFSNTEAFF. As DNA, the CDR3 is TGTGCCAGCAGCTTCTCGAACACTGAAGCTTTCTTT.

The chain has TRBV29-1 and TRBJ1-2; 9 bases are a match to TRBD1. V trimming: 7 bases; J trimming: 3 bases; junction bases outside the gene matches: 9. The germline gives CDR1 SQVTM, CDR2 ANQGSEA. This CDR3 is 14 amino acids long. In DNA, the CDR3 is TGCAGCGACCACAACAGGGGGCGCGACTATGGCTACACCTTC. Translation gives CSDHNRGRDYGYTF. The variable domain in full, completed from reference TRBV29-1 and TRBJ1-2, reads SAVISQKPSRDICQRGTSLTIQCQVDSQVTMMFWYRQQPGQSLTLIATANQGSEATYESGFVIDKFPISRPNLTFSTLTVSNMSPEDSSIYLCSDHNRGRDYGYTFGSGTRLTVV.

The chain uses TRBV19 and TRBJ1-3, with D possibly TRBD1 on 5 matching bases. Germline V CDR1 and CDR2: LNHDA, SQIVND (reference sequence). The V end was cut by 7 bases, the J end by 4 bases, with 11 bases between. The CDR3 has 13 amino acids. CDR3 DNA: TGTGCCAGTATCGCGACAGTCGGAAACACCATATATTTT. Its translation: CASIATVGNTIYF.

This clone was counted a few times. The chain has TRBV29-1 and TRBJ1-2, with TRBD1 matching 7 bases. Germline lookup yields CDR1 SQVTM and CDR2 ANQGSEA. The CDR3 totals 13 residues. Losses at the gene ends were 1 base for V and 4 bases for J; bases not matched to a gene: 3. The CDR3 DNA sequence: TGCAGCGTTGAAGGACAGGGCGGCTATGGCTACACCTTC. Translating it yields CSVEGQGGYGYTF.

This clone is a singleton in its sample. The chain joins TRBV7-9 to TRBJ1-4; TRBD1 aligns across 8 bases. The CDR3 has 15 amino acids. Unmatched junction bases numbered 3, after V lost 3 bases and J lost 3 bases. From germline, CDR1 is SEHNR and CDR2 FQNEAQ (reference sequence). The chain's CDR3 is CASSFPGQANEKLFF. CDR3 sequence (DNA): TGTGCCAGCAGCTTCCCGGGACAGGCTAATGAAAAACTGTTTTTT.

This rearrangement joins TRBV27 to TRBJ1-1; 8 bases fit TRBD1. Germline V lookup: CDR1 MNHEY, CDR2 SMNVEV (reference sequence). CDR3 length equals 15 residues. V lost 6 bases to trimming and J lost 0 bases; unmatched junction nucleotides: 6. CDR3 sequence: CASSWGQALNTEAFF. The CDR3 DNA follows: TGTGCCAGCAGCTGGGGACAGGCCTTGAACACTGAAGCTTTCTTT.